This TCR beta chain appears in the sequencing data of a study of cytomegalovirus exposure and HLA in healthy donors. Whole-study findings and limits: Whilst most TCR sequences proved rare, a subset of public TCRs occurred across many donors. About 90% or about 30% of the time was how often most TCR beta V segments were productive, according to an earlier analysis. A later analysis showed TCR association rates differing by HLA locus, peaking at DRB1 and lowest at HLA-C.

Primers for the PCR totalled 60 Vbeta and 13 Jbeta. Assay: immunoSEQ multiplex PCR; the TCRdb copy retains only in-frame clones and omits some. The repertoire holds roughly 170,000 clones, with 75% to 85% as singletons. This clone was observed a single time. What it binds is not known. The TCR was taken from a woman aged 50 to 60 in good health and CMV-seropositive. The sequenced sample consisted of PBMCs.

CDR3 region: CASSLGTGMDNEQFF. The CDR3, as DNA: TGTGCCAGCAGCTTGGGGACAGGTATGGACAATGAGCAGTTCTTC. The chain combines TRBV5-4 with TRBJ2-1; TRBD1 agrees at 7 bases. Per the germline V gene, CDR1 is SGHNT and CDR2 is YYREEE (reference sequence). This CDR3 comprises 15 residues. J lost 5 bases, V lost 0 bases, and 5 bases had no gene match.